This TCR beta chain is drawn from a study of T cell responses to AZD1222 COVID-19 vaccine. Study-wide points: No repertoire was sampled before or during the peak T cell response, only after it. Mostly white British, mostly female donors; authors suggested clonal diversity may be underestimated. Dominant CD4 TCR responses targeted spike regions 160-218 and 743-854. Baseline seropositives among AZD1222 recipients totaled only six.

TCRdb keeps only in-frame clones here, not all; method: immunoSEQ multiplex PCR. The data contain about 130,000 clones, 88% of them singletons. With regard to this clone: Its antigen is unidentified.

The starting material was peripheral blood, obtained on day 0 of AZD1222 vaccination. The clonotype originates from an adult in good health.

This CDR3 is CASSLLWGETQYF. In DNA form, the CDR3 reads TGTGCCAGCAGTCTGCTTTGGGGGGAGACCCAGTACTTC. The rearrangement joins TRBV12-3 or TRBV12-4 to TRBJ2-5; D is perhaps TRBD1 or TRBD2 (5 bases each). The CDR3 length is 13 residues. Trimming shortened V by 5 bases and J by 5 bases, and 12 bases separated the two germline ends.